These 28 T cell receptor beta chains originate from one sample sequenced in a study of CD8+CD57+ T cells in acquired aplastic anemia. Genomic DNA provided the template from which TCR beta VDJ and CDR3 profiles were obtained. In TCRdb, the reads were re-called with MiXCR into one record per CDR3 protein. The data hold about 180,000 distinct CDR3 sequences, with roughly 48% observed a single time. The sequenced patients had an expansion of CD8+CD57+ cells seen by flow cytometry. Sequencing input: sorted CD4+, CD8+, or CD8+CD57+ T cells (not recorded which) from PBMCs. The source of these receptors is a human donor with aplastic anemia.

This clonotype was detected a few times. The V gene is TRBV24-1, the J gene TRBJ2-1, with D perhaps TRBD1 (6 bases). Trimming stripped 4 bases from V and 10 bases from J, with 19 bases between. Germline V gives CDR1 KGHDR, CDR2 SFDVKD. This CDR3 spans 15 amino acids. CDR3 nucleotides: TGTGCCACCAGTGACACTCCTTCAGGGGAATGGGAGCAGTTCTTC. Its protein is CATSDTPSGEWEQFF.

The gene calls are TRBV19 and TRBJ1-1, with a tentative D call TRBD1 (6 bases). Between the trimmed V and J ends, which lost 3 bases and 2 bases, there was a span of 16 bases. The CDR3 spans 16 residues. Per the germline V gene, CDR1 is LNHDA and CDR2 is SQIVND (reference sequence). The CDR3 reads CASSITGSSLNTEAFF. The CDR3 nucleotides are TGTGCCAGTAGTATCACAGGGTCCTCCCTCAACACTGAAGCTTTCTTT.

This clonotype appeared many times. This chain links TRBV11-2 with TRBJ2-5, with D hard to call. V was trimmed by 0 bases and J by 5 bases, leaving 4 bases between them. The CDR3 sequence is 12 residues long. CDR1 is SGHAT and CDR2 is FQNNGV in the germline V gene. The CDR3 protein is CASSLDSETQYF. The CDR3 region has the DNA TGTGCCAGCAGCTTAGATTCGGAGACCCAGTACTTC.

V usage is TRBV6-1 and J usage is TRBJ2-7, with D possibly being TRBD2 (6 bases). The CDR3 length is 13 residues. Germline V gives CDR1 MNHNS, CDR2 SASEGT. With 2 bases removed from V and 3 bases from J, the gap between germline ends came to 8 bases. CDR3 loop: CASSEYGGYEQYF. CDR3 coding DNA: TGTGCCAGCAGTGAATACGGGGGCTACGAGCAGTACTTC.

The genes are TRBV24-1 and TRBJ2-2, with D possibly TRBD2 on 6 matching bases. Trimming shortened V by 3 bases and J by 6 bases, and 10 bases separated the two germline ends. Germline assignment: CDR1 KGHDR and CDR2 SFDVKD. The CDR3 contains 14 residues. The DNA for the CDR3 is TGTGCCACCAGTGATGTTCGGGGGTCCGGGGAGCTGTTTTTT. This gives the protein CATSDVRGSGELFF.

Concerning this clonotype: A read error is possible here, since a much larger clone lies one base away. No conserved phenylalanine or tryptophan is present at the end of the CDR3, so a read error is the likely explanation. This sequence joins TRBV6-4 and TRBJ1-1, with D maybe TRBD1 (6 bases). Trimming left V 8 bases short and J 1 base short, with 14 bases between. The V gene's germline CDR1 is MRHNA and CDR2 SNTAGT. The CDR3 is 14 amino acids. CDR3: CASGGRGQNTEAFS. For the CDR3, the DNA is TGTGCCAGCGGGGGGCGGGGGCAGAACACTGAAGCTTTCTCT.

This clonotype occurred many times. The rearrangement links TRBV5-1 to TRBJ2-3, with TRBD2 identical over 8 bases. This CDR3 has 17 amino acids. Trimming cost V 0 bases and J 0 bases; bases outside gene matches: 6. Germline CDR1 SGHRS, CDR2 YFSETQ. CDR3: CASSLALAGISTDTQYF. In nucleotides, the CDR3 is TGCGCCAGCAGCTTGGCGCTAGCGGGTATTAGCACAGATACGCAGTATTTT.

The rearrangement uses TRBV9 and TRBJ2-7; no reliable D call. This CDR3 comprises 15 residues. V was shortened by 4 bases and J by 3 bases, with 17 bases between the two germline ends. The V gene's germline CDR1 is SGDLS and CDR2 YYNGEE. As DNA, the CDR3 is TGTGCCAGCAGCCAAGATTGGGCTGTTTACTACGAGCAGTACTTC. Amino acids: CASSQDWAVYYEQYF.

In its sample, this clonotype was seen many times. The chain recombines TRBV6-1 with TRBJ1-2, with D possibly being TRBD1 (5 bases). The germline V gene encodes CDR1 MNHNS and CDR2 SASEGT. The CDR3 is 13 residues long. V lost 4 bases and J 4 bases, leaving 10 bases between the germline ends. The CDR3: CASSGQKGYGYTF. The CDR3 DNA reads TGTGCCAGCAGTGGACAGAAGGGCTATGGCTACACCTTC.

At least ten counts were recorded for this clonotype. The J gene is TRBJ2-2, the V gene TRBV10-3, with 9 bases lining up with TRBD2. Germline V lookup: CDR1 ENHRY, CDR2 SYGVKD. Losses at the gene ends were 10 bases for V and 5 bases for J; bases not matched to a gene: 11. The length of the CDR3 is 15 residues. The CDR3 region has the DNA TGTGCCACCGCCCCCAGCGGGGGGACGACCGGGGAGCTGTTTTTT. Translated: CATAPSGGTTGELFF.

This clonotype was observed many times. The CDR3 nucleotides are TGTGCCAGCAGTAAAGACAGGGTCGAGCAGTACTTC. It encodes CASSKDRVEQYF. V is TRBV6-1 and J is TRBJ2-7, with 7 bases matching TRBD1. The CDR3 loop spans 12 amino acids. In germline, CDR1 is MNHNS, CDR2 SASEGT. Losses at the gene ends were 5 bases for V and 6 bases for J; bases not matched to a gene: 4.

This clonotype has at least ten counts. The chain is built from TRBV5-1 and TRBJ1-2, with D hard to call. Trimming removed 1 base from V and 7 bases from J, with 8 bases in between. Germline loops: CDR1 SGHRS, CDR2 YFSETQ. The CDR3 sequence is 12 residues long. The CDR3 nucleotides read TGCGCCAGCAGCTTGAAAGGAGCTGGCTACACCTTC. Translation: CASSLKGAGYTF.

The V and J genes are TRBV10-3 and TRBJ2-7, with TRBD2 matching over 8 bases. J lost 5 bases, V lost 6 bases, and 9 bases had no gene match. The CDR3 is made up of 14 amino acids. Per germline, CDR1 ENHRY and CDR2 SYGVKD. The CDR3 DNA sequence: TGTGCCATCAGAGTAGCGGGGACGGGGAACGAGCAGTACTTC. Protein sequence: CAIRVAGTGNEQYF.

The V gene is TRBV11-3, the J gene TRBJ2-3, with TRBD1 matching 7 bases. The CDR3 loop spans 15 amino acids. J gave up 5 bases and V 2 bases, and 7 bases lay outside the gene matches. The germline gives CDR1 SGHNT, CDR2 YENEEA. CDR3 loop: CASSLRQGMIDTQYF. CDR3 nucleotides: TGTGCCAGCAGCTTACGACAGGGCATGATAGATACGCAGTATTTT.

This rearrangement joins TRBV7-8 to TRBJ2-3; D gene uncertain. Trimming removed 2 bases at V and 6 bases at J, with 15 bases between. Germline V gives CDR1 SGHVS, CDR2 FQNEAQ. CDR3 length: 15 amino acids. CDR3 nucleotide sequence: TGTGCCAGCAGCTTACGAGCGTTTAGAGGCGATACGCAGTATTTT. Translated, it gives CASSLRAFRGDTQYF.

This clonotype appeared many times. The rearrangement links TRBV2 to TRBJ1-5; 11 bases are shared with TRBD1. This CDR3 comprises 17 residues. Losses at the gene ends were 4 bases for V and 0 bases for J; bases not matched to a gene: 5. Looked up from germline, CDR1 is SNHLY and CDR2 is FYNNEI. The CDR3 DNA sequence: TGTGCCAGCAGTGGCGGACAGGGGGCTGATAGCAATCAGCCCCAGCATTTT. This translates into CASSGGQGADSNQPQHF.

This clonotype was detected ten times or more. CDR3 in amino acids: CASSIEYGRGNQPQHF. CDR3 DNA sequence: TGTGCCAGTAGTATTGAATATGGTAGGGGCAATCAGCCCCAGCATTTT. The chain links TRBV19 to TRBJ1-5; D ambiguous. The CDR3 is made up of 16 amino acids. CDR1 is LNHDA and CDR2 is SQIVND in the germline V gene (reference sequence). The V end lost 3 bases, the J end lost 2 bases, and 14 bases lay between the germline ends.

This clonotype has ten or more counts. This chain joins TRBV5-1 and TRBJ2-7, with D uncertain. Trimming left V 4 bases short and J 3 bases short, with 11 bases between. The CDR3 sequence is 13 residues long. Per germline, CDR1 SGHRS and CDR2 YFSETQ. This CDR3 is CASSGTNIYEQYF. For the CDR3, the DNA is TGCGCCAGCAGCGGTACCAACATCTACGAGCAGTACTTC.

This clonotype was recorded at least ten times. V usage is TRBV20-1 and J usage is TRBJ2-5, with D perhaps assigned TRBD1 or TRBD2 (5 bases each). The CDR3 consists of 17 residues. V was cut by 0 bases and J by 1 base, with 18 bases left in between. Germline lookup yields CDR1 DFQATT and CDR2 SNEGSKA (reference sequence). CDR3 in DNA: TGCAGTGCTAGAGATCACAGGAGGCAGTTAGGCCAAGAGACCCAGTACTTC. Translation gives CSARDHRRQLGQETQYF.

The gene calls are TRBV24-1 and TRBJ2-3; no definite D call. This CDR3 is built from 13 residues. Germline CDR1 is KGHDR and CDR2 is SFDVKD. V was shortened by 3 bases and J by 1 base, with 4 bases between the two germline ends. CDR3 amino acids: CATSDPGTDTQYF. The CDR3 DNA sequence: TGTGCCACCAGTGATCCAGGCACAGATACGCAGTATTTT.

In DNA, the CDR3 is TGTGCCAGCAGCTCCGGCCTCGGGGCAACTAATGAAAAACTGTTTTTT. Its translation is CASSSGLGATNEKLFF. V usage is TRBV11-2 and J usage is TRBJ1-4; D is uncertain. Germline loops: CDR1 SGHAT, CDR2 FQNNGV. Trimming took off 4 bases at V and 0 bases at J, with 12 bases between the two ends. The CDR3 has 16 amino acids. Full variable domain (remainder filled in from reference TRBV11-2 and TRBJ1-4): EAGVAQSPRYKIIEKRQSVAFWCNPISGHATLYWYQQILGQGPKLLIQFQNNGVVDDSQLPKDRFSAERLKGVDSTLKIQPAKLEDSAVYLCASSSGLGATNEKLFFGSGTQLSVL.

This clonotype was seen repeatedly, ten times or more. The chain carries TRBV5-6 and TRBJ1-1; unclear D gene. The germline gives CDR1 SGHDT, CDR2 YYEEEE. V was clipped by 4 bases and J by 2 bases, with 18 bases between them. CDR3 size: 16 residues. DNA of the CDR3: TGTGCCAGCAGCCCCCTGTTGACGATCGGAAACACTGAAGCTTTCTTT. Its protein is CASSPLLTIGNTEAFF.

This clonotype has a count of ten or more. CDR3 residues: CASSLGTGIFGEQYF. The DNA for the CDR3 is TGTGCCAGCAGCTTAGGGACAGGGATTTTTGGAGAGCAGTACTTC. The chain links TRBV7-2 to TRBJ2-7, with 8 positions matching TRBD1. V lost 1 base and J lost 7; bases outside the gene matches: 9. The V gene's germline CDR1 is SGHTA and CDR2 FQGNSA. CDR3 length: 15 residues.

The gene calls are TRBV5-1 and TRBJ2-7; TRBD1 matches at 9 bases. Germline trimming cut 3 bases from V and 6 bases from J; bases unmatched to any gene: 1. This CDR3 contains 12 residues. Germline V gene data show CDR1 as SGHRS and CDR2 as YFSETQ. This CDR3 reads CASSWGQGEQYF. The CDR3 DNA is TGCGCCAGCAGCTGGGGACAGGGCGAGCAGTACTTC.

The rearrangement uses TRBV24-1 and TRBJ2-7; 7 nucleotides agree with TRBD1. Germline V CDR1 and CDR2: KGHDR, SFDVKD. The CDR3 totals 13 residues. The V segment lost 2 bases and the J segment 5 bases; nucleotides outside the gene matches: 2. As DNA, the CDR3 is TGTGCCACCAGTGATTCGCAGGGGGACGAGCAGTACTTC. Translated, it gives CATSDSQGDEQYF.

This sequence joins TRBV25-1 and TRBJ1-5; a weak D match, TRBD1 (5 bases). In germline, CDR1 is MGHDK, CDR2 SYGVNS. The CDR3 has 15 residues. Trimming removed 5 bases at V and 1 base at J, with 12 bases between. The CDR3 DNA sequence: TGTGCCAGCAGTCGCCCCCGGGACAGCAATCAGCCCCAGCATTTT. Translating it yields CASSRPRDSNQPQHF.

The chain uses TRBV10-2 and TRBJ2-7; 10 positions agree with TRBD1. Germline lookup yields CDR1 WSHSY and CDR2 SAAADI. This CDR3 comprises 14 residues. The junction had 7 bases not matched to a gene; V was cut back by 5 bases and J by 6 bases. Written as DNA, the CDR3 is TGCGCCAGCAGTTCCGGGACAGGGGCCAGCGAGCAGTACTTC. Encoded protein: CASSSGTGASEQYF.

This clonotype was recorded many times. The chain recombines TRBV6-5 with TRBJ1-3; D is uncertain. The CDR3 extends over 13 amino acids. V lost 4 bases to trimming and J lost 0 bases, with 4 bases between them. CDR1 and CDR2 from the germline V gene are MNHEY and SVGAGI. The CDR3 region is CASSSPSGNTIYF. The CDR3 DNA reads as TGTGCCAGCAGTTCGCCCTCTGGAAACACCATATATTTT.